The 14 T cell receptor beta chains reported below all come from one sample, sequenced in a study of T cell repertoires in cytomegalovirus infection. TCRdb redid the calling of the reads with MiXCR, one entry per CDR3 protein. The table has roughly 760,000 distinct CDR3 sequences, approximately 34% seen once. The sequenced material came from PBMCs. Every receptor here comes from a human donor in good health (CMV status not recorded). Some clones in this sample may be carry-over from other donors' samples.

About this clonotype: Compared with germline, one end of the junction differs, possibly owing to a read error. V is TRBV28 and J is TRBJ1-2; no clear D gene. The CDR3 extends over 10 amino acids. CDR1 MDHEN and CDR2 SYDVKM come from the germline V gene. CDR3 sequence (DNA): TGTGCCAGCAGCGGTATTGGCTACGCCTTC. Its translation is CASSGIGYAF.

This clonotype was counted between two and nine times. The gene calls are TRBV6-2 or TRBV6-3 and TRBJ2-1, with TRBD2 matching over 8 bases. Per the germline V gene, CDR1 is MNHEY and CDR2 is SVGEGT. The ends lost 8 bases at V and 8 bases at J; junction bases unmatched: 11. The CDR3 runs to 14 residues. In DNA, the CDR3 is TGTGCCAGCCGTCCGGGACTAGTATTCTATGAGCAGTTCTTC. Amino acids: CASRPGLVFYEQFF.

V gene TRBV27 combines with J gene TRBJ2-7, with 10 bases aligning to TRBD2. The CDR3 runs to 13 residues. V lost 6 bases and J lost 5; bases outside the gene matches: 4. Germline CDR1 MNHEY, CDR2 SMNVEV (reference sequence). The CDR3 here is CASRPSGRNEQYF. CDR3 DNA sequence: TGTGCCAGCAGACCTAGCGGGAGAAACGAGCAGTACTTC.

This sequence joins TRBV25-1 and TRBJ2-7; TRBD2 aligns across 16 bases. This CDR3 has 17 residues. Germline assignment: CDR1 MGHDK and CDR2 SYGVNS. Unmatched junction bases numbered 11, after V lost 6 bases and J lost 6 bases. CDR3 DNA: TGTGCCAGCAGCCTCGGGACTAGCGGGAGGGGAGTAGTCGAGCAGTACTTC. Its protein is CASSLGTSGRGVVEQYF.

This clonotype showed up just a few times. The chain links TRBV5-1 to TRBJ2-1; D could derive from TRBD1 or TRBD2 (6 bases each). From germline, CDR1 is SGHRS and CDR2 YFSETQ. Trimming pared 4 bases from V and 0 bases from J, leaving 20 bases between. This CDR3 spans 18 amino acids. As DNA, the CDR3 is TGCGCCAGCAGCCCGAGAGGGGGGACGGAACACTCCTACAATGAGCAGTTCTTC. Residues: CASSPRGGTEHSYNEQFF.

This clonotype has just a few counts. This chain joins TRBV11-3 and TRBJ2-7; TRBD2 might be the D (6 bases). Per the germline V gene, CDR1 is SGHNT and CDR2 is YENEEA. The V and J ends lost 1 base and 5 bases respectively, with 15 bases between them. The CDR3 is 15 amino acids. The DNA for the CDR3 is TGTGCCAGCAGCTTAGTGGGCGGGCCGGGGGACGAGCAGTACTTC. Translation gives CASSLVGGPGDEQYF. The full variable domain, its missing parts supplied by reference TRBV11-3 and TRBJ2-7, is EAGVVQSPRYKIIEKKQPVAFWCNPISGHNTLYWYLQNLGQGPELLIRYENEEAVDDSQLPKDRFSAERLKGVDSTLKIQPAELGDSAVYLCASSLVGGPGDEQYFGPGTRLTVT.

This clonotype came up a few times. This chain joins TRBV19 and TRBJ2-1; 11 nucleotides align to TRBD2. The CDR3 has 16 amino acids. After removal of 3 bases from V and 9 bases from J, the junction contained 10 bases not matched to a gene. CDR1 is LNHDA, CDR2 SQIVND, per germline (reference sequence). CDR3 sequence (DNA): TGTGCCAGTAGTATCTTATCTAGCGGGGGGAGCAGTGAGCAGTTCTTC. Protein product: CASSILSSGGSSEQFF.

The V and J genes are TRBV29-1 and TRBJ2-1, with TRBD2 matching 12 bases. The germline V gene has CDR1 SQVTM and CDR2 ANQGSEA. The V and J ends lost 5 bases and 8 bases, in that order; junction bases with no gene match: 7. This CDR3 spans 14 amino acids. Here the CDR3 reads CSVSTSGRSDEQFF. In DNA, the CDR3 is TGCAGCGTTAGCACTAGCGGGAGGAGCGATGAGCAGTTCTTC.

The chain's CDR3 is CASGLVEEQFF. The CDR3 DNA is TGTGCCAGCGGCCTAGTTGAAGAGCAGTTCTTC. The V and J genes are TRBV7-9 and TRBJ2-1; D is unclear. The CDR3 length is 11 residues. Germline V gives CDR1 SEHNR, CDR2 FQNEAQ (reference sequence). Between the trimmed V and J ends, which lost 8 bases and 10 bases, there was a span of 12 bases.

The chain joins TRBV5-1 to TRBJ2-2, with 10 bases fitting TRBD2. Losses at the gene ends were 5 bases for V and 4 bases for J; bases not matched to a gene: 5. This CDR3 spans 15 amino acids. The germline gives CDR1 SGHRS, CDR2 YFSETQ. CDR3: CASRGLADGTGELFF. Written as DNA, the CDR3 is TGCGCCAGCAGAGGACTAGCGGACGGCACCGGGGAGCTGTTTTTT.

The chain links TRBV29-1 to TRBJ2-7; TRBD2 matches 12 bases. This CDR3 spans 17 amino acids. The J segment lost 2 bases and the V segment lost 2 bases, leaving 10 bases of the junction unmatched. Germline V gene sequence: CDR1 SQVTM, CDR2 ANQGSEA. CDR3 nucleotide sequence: TGCAGCGTTGAACTAGCGGGGGGGCTGGATGTAGCCTACGAGCAGTACTTC. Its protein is CSVELAGGLDVAYEQYF.

The CDR3 bases are TGTGCCAGCAGCTCGGGACAGGGGGCGTATACTGAAGCTTTCTTT. It codes for CASSSGQGAYTEAFF. This chain connects TRBV7-6 to TRBJ1-1, with 12 bases fitting TRBD1. The CDR3 spans 15 residues. After removal of 4 bases from V and 5 bases from J, the junction contained 5 bases not matched to a gene. The germline V gene has CDR1 SGHVS and CDR2 FNYEAQ.

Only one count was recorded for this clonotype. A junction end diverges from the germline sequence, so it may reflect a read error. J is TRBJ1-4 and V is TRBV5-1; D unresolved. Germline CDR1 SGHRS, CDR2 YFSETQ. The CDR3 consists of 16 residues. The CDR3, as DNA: TGCGCCAGCAGCCGGTCGAGTCCCACAACAAATGAAAAACTGTTTTTT. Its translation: CASSRSSPTTNEKLFF.

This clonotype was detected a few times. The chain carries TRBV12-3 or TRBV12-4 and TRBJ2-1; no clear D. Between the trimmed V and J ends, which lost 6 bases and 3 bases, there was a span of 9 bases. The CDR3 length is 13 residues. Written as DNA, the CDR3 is TGTGCCAGCAGACCCCGAGGCTACAATGAGCAGTTCTTC. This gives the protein CASRPRGYNEQFF.